This T cell receptor (beta chain) was identified in a study of cytomegalovirus exposure and HLA in healthy donors. In the study overall: A previous analysis identified fewer than 130 million unique TCR beta sequences derived from some 170 million T cells. Findings and limits, study-wide: The investigators catalogued 150 to 200 TCR beta chains as cytomegalovirus-associated. A later analysis reportedly identified an Asian-associated ancestry cluster as carrying fewer N-insertions than the approximately 670-donor mean.

Germline V CDR1 and CDR2: ENHRY, SYGVKD. J lost 0 bases, V lost 3 bases, and 2 bases had no gene match. This CDR3 is built from 14 residues. About this clone: The antigen is unknown.

Amplification used 60 Vbeta primers and 13 Jbeta primers. Sequencing was performed with immunoSEQ multiplex PCR; in TCRdb, only in-frame clones are kept and a portion is missing. This table has approximately 150,000 clones, 78% appearing once. The TCR was taken from a middle-aged woman in good health and CMV-seropositive. The sequenced sample was PBMCs. V usage is TRBV10-3 and J usage is TRBJ2-7, with 7 bases that match TRBD2. The CDR3 protein is CAISEQRGSYEQYF. The CDR3 DNA reads as TGTGCCATCAGTGAACAGCGGGGCTCCTACGAGCAGTACTTC.